These 13 T cell receptor beta chains came from one sample sequenced in a study of blood T cell repertoires in COVID-19 (dated by TCRdb to 2018 to 2021). Receptor libraries were prepared by the immunoSEQ multiplex PCR assay. TCRdb's version of the immuneACCESS table is confined to in-frame rearrangements and falls short of the full clone set. An unresolved V gene accounts for under half of the shortfall where checked; the remainder is of unknown origin. For this sample the table gives over 100,000 clones, of which about four fifths were detected only once. 4% to 5.5% of the sample belongs to the ten largest clones. The sample was peripheral blood. Receptor source: a woman in her sixties or seventies with acute or convalescent COVID-19.

V usage is TRBV6-5 and J usage is TRBJ1-1; D ambiguous. Germline loops: CDR1 MNHEY, CDR2 SVGAGI. This CDR3 contains 13 residues. V was cut by 2 bases and J by 1 base, with 5 bases left in between. The CDR3 reads CASSYTRNTEAFF. Here the CDR3 DNA reads TGTGCCAGCAGTTACACCAGGAACACTGAAGCTTTCTTT.

The chain uses TRBV3-1 (or the pseudogene TRBV3-2) and TRBJ2-7; 9 nucleotides line up with TRBD1. Germline CDR1 and CDR2: LGHDT and YNNKEL (reference sequence). The CDR3 runs to 14 residues. The J segment lost 6 bases and the V segment lost 3 bases, leaving 6 bases of the junction unmatched. The CDR3 region has the DNA TGTGCCAGCAGCCAGGGGGACAGGGACGGCGAGCAGTACTTC. Residues: CASSQGDRDGEQYF.

The chain is built from TRBV30 and TRBJ1-6; the D gene is possibly TRBD1 (6 bases). Germline assignment: CDR1 GTSNPN and CDR2 SVGIG (reference sequence). V dropped 5 bases and J dropped 5 bases, with 13 bases sitting between them. This CDR3 contains 14 residues. Here the CDR3 reads CAWGRDKDNSPLHF. For the CDR3, the DNA is TGTGCCTGGGGCCGGGACAAAGATAATTCACCCCTCCACTTT.

V usage is TRBV2 and J usage is TRBJ1-1, with D unclear. V lost 6 bases and J lost 1, with 12 bases in between. This CDR3 is 14 amino acids long. Germline assignment: CDR1 SNHLY and CDR2 FYNNEI. The CDR3 DNA sequence: TGTGCCAGCAGCTTTTCGGGGTCGAACACTGAAGCTTTCTTT. It yields the protein CASSFSGSNTEAFF.

The genes are TRBV6-1 and TRBJ1-2; D gene ambiguous. CDR1 is MNHNS, CDR2 SASEGT, per germline. This CDR3 has 13 amino acids. Trimming took 3 bases from V and 2 from J, leaving 7 bases between them. Here the CDR3 reads CASSESVNYGYTF. CDR3 in DNA: TGTGCCAGCAGTGAGTCGGTGAACTATGGCTACACCTTC.

V gene TRBV11-3 combines with J gene TRBJ2-1; 7 bases align to TRBD2. Germline V CDR1 and CDR2: SGHNT, YENEEA. V gave up 0 bases and J gave up 10 bases; unmatched junction bases: 9. The CDR3 has 15 residues. The CDR3 here is CASSLDPLVAGEQFF. Written as DNA, the CDR3 is TGTGCCAGCAGCTTAGATCCGCTGGTAGCGGGCGAGCAGTTCTTC.

The chain has TRBV5-6 and TRBJ1-6; no firm D call. With 4 bases removed from V and 1 base from J, the gap between germline ends came to 18 bases. Germline loops: CDR1 SGHDT, CDR2 YYEEEE. The CDR3 loop spans 18 amino acids. The CDR3 here is CASSGEKGWISYNSPLHF. The CDR3 nucleotides are TGTGCCAGCAGCGGGGAGAAGGGATGGATTTCCTATAATTCACCCCTCCACTTT.

The chain recombines TRBV24-1 with TRBJ2-7; TRBD1 aligns across 10 bases. V shed 9 bases and J 0 bases; nucleotides not matched to a gene: 10. The CDR3 length is 16 residues. Germline CDR1 and CDR2: KGHDR and SFDVKD. The CDR3 DNA is TGTGCCACCCGATTCCCCGGGACAGGGGTCTCCTACGAGCAGTACGTC. Encoded protein: CATRFPGTGVSYEQYV.

This clone is a singleton in its sample. The rearrangement joins TRBV5-8 to TRBJ1-2; weak D call: TRBD1 (6 bases). V was pared by 2 bases and J by 5 bases, with 22 bases between. The CDR3 covers 17 residues. Germline loops: CDR1 SGHTS, CDR2 YDEGEE. The CDR3 here is CASSLSYRAGFGYGYTF. The CDR3 DNA is TGTGCCAGCAGCTTATCTTACAGGGCCGGTTTTGGTTATGGCTACACCTTC.

The chain employs TRBV21-1 and TRBJ2-7; the D call TRBD1 from the table was never checked on the DNA. TRBV21-1 is termed a pseudogene. CDR3 length: 13 residues. This CDR3 reads CASSKGHSYEQYV. The CDR3 nucleotides read TGTGCCAGCAGCAAGGGACACTCCTACGAGCAGTACGTC.

With regard to this clone: In the same sample, other DNA sequences code for this CDR3. The chain has TRBV7-2 and TRBJ1-3; D gene ambiguous. The length of the CDR3 is 15 residues. CDR1 and CDR2 (germline): SGHTA, FQGNSA. Trimming shortened V by 3 bases and J by 0 bases, and 9 bases separated the two germline ends. CDR3 amino acids: CASSLVSGSGNTIYF. The CDR3 region has the DNA TGTGCCAGCAGCTTGGTATCGGGCTCTGGAAACACCATATATTTT.

This clone was seen only a few times. The genes are TRBV5-4 and TRBJ2-7; 8 nucleotides agree with TRBD1. Germline V gene data show CDR1 as SGHNT and CDR2 as YYREEE (reference sequence). The CDR3 has 15 residues. The V segment lost 4 bases and the J segment 6 bases; nucleotides outside the gene matches: 12. The CDR3 reads CASSPTGTGYSEQYF. For the CDR3, the DNA is TGTGCCAGCAGCCCTACCGGGACAGGTTATAGCGAGCAGTACTTC.

This clone was found once. This chain links TRBV27 with TRBJ1-1; 10 nucleotides line up with TRBD1. The V and J ends lost 5 bases and 0 bases, in that order; junction bases with no gene match: 6. The CDR3 covers 16 residues. From germline, CDR1 is MNHEY and CDR2 SMNVEV (reference sequence). Here the CDR3 DNA reads TGTGCCAGCAGTGCCTGGACAGGGGGAATGAACACTGAAGCTTTCTTT. This translates into CASSAWTGGMNTEAFF.